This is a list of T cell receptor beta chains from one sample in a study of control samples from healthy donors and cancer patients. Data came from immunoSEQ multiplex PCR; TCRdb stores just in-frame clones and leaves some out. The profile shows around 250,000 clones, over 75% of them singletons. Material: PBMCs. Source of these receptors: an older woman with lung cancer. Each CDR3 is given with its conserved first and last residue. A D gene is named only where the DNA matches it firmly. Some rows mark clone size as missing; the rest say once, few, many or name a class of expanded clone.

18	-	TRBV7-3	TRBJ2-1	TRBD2	CASSLGVTSGTAGDEQFF	TGTGCCAGCAGCTTAGGTGTTACTAGCGGAACCGCGGGCGATGAGCAGTTCTTC
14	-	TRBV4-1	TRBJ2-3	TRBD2	CASKRLAGVNTQYF	TGCGCCAGCAAGAGACTAGCGGGGGTAAATACGCAGTATTTT
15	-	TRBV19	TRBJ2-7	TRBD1	CASSASRTGGNEQYF	TGTGCCAGTAGTGCTTCCCGGACAGGGGGGAACGAGCAGTACTTC
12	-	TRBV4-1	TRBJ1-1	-	CASSQELGEAFF	TGCGCCAGCAGCCAAGAGCTAGGTGAAGCTTTCTTT
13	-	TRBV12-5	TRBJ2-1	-	CASGLVSEDEQFF	TGTGCTAGTGGTTTGGTCAGTGAAGATGAGCAGTTCTTC
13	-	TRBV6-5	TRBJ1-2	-	CASRVTDSYGYTF	TGTGCCAGCAGGGTGACAGACTCATATGGCTACACCTTC
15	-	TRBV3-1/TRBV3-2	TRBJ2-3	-	CASSQVGLSTDTQYF	TGTGCCAGCAGCCAAGTGGGCCTAAGCACAGATACGCAGTATTTT
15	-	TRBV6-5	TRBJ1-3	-	CASRRTVVSGNTIYF	TGTGCCAGCAGGCGTACAGTAGTCTCTGGAAACACCATATATTTT
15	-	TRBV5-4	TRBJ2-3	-	CASSLDSGRTDTQYF	TGTGCCAGCAGCTTGGACAGCGGACGCACAGATACGCAGTATTTT
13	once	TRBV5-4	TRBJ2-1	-	CASSLALGNEQFF	TGTGCCAGCAGCTTGGCTCTCGGGAATGAGCAGTTCTTC
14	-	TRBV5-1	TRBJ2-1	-	CASSLGTVHNEQFF	TGCGCCAGCAGCTTGGGGACAGTTCACAATGAGCAGTTCTTC
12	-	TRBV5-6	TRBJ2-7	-	CASSRTIYEQYF	TGTGCCAGCAGCCGGACTATCTACGAGCAGTACTTC
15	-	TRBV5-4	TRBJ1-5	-	CASSPTPGGNQPQHF	TGTGCCAGCAGCCCCACCCCGGGGGGGAATCAGCCCCAGCATTTT
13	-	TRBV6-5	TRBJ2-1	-	CASISLSGNEQFF	TGTGCCAGCATAAGCTTATCGGGCAATGAGCAGTTCTTC
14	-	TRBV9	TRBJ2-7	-	CASSPGDVSYEQYF	TGTGCCAGCAGCCCCGGGGACGTCTCCTACGAGCAGTACTTC
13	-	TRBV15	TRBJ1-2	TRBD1	CATSWDRGNGYTF	TGTGCCACCAGCTGGGACAGGGGCAATGGCTACACCTTC
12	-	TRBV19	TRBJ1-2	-	CASSEYGYGYTF	TGTGCCAGTAGTGAGTACGGCTATGGCTACACCTTC
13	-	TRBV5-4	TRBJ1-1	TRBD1	CASSKDRGSEAFF	TGTGCCAGCAGCAAGGACAGGGGGTCTGAAGCTTTCTTT
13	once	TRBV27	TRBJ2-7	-	CASSLSRATGPYF	TGTGCCAGCAGTTTATCTCGAGCTACGGGGCCGTACTTC
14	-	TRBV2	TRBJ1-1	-	CASSVQGIGTEAFF	TGTGCCAGCAGTGTCCAGGGAATAGGCACTGAAGCTTTCTTT
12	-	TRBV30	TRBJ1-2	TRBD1	CAWSPQGPSSTF	TGTGCCTGGAGTCCACAGGGGCCCTCATCCACCTTC
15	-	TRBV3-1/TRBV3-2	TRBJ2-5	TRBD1	CASSPRDRGVETQYF	TGTGCCAGCAGCCCTAGGGACAGGGGTGTAGAGACCCAGTACTTC
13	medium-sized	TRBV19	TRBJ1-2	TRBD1	CASSDRGENGYTF	TGTGCCAGTAGTGACAGGGGGGAGAATGGCTACACCTTC
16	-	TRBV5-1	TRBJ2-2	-	CASSLATVGNTGELFF	TGCGCCAGCAGCTTGGCAACCGTAGGAAACACCGGGGAGCTGTTTTTT
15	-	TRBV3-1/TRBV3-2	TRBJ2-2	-	CASSQDLGGFGELFF	TGTGCCAGCAGCCAAGATTTAGGAGGGTTCGGGGAGCTGTTTTTT
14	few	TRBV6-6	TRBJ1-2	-	CASLRLGADYGYTF	TGTGCCAGCCTCCGACTGGGGGCTGACTATGGCTACACCTTC
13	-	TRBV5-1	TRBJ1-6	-	CASSLIQNSPLHF	TGCGCCAGCAGCTTAATTCAGAATTCACCCCTCCACTTT
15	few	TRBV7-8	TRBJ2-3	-	CASSFRRTSTDTQYF	TGTGCCAGCAGCTTTCGGCGGACTAGCACAGATACGCAGTATTTT
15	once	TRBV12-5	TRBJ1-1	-	CASGFSDRPYTEAFF	TGTGCTAGTGGTTTCTCCGACAGGCCTTACACTGAAGCTTTCTTT